This record looks at one T cell receptor beta chain sequence and its context. The antigen remains undetermined. The CDR3 spans 12 residues. The ends were cut back, 5 bases at V and 8 bases at J, with 9 bases in the middle. Germline V lookup: CDR1 SNHLY, CDR2 FYNNEI. Although they were nominally healthy when sampled, donors likely had unrecorded immune exposures. PCR primers comprised 60 Vbeta and 13 Jbeta primers. Generated by immunoSEQ multiplex PCR, the TCRdb table keeps only in-frame clones and is missing some. The repertoire table contains 150,000 to 200,000 clones. The data were taken from a study of cytomegalovirus exposure and HLA in healthy donors. Study-level background: Most donors, 80% to 90% of roughly 400 genotyped, fell in the Caucasian-associated ancestry cluster.

The study's findings and limits: Follow-up analysis found HLA locus-dependent TCR association rates, highest for DRB1 and lowest for HLA-C. A later analysis reportedly found that, within productive TCRs, an Asian-associated ancestry cluster had fewer N-insertions than the mean observed across the roughly 630 donors.

The sequencing sample was made of PBMCs. The J gene is TRBJ1-4, the V gene TRBV2; no definite D call. The receptor comes from a woman aged 18-29 years in good health and CMV-seropositive. In nucleotides, the CDR3 is TGTGCCAGCAGTACTAGGCTGGAAAAACTGTTTTTT. It codes for CASSTRLEKLFF. Drawing the rest from reference TRBV2 and TRBJ1-4, the complete variable domain is EPEVTQTPSHQVTQMGQEVILRCVPISNHLYFYWYRQILGQKVEFLVSFYNNEISEKSEIFDDQFSVERPDGSNFTLKIRSTKLEDSAMYFCASSTRLEKLFFGSGTQLSVL.